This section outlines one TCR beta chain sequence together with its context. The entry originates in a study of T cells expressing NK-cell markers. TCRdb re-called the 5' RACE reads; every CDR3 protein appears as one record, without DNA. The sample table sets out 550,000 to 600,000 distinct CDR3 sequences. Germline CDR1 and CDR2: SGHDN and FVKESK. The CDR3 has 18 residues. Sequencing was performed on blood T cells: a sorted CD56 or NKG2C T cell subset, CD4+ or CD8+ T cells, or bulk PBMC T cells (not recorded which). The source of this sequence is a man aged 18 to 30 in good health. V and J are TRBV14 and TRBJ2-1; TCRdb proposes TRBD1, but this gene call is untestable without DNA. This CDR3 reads CASSQEGARSPLSNEQFF.